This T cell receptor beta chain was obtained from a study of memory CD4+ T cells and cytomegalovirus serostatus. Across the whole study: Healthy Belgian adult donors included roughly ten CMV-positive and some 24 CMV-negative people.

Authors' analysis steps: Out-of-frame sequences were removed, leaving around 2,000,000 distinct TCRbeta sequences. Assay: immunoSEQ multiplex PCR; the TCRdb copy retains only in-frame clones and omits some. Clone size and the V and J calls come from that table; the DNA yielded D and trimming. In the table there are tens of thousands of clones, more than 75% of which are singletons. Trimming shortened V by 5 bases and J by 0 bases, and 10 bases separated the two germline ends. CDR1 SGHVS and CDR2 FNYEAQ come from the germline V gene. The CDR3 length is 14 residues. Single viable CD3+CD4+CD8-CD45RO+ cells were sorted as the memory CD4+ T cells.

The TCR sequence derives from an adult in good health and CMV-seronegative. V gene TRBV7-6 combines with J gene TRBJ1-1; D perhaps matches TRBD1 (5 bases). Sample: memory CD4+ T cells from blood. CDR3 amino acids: CASSRDGMNTEAFF. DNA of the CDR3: TGTGCCAGCAGCCGGGACGGCATGAACACTGAAGCTTTCTTT.